This T cell receptor (beta chain) was sequenced during a study of blood T cell repertoires in COVID-19. Study-level information: Acute and convalescent COVID-19 specimens originated in the United States, Italy and Spain. The cDNA or gDNA used as material had been derived from T cells, B-cell-depleted T cells, or PBMCs.

Clones were read by immunoSEQ multiplex PCR, and TCRdb kept only the in-frame ones, dropping some. The repertoire holds 130,000 to 150,000 clones, with about 87% as singletons. J gave up 0 bases and V 5 bases, and 8 bases lay outside the gene matches. The germline gives CDR1 SGHNT, CDR2 YYREEE (reference sequence). The CDR3 loop spans 16 amino acids. Input material: peripheral blood. The sequence came from a woman aged 45-65 years with acute or convalescent COVID-19. V gene TRBV5-4 combines with J gene TRBJ2-4; 7 positions agree with TRBD1. The CDR3 DNA reads TGTGCCAGCAGTCTTGACAGGGTCTTAGCCAAAAACATTCAGTACTTC. Amino acid sequence: CASSLDRVLAKNIQYF.